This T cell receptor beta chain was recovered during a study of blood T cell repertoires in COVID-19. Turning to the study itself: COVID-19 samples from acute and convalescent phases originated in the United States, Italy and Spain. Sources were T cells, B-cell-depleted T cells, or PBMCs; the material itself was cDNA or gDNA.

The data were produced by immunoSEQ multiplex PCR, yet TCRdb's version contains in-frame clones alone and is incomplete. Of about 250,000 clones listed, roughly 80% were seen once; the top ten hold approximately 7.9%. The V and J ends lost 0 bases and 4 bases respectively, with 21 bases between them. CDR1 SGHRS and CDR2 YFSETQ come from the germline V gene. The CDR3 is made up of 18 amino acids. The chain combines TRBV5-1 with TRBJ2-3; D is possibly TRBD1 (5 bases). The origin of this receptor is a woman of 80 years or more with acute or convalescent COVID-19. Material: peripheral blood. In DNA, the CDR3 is TGCGCCAGCAGCTTGGCCGTCTTGGCAGGGCGAAGCGCAGATACGCAGTATTTT. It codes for CASSLAVLAGRSADTQYF.